Sequencing of this T cell receptor beta chain was carried out in a study of T-cell reconstitution after alpha-beta-depleted transplantation in children. This clonotype has more than one count but fewer than ten. It was with unique molecular identifiers that the TCRbeta library was prepared. Via MiXCR, TCRdb re-called the PCR reads, giving one row per CDR3 protein. The data show around 71,000 distinct CDR3 sequences, about 7% seen once. The TCR was taken from a human donor who donated a stem cell graft to a child with acute lymphoblastic leukemia. The specimen comprised PBMCs from the stem cell graft donor, sampled from the stem cell graft.

The CDR3 DNA follows: TGCAGCGTTGTAGGGGGCCCAAATCAGCCCCAGCATTTT. Translation gives CSVVGGPNQPQHF. This chain connects TRBV29-1 to TRBJ1-5; TRBD1 matches at 7 bases. Germline CDR1 and CDR2: SQVTM and ANQGSEA. The V and J ends lost 4 bases and 4 bases, in that order; junction bases with no gene match: 4. This CDR3 region has 13 residues.